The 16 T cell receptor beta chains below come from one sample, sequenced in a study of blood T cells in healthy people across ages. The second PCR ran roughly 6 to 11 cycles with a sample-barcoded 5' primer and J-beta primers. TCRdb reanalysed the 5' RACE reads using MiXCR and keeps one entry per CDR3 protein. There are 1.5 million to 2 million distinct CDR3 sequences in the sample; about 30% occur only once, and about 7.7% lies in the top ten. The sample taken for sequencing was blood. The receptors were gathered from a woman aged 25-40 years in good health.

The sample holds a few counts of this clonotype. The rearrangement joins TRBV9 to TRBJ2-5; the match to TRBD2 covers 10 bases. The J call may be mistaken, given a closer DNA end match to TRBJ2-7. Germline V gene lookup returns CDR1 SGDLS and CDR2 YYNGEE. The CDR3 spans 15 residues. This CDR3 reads CASSVSGGAVYEQYF. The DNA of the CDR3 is TGTGCCAGCAGCGTCAGCGGGGGGGCGGTCTACGAGCAGTACTTC.

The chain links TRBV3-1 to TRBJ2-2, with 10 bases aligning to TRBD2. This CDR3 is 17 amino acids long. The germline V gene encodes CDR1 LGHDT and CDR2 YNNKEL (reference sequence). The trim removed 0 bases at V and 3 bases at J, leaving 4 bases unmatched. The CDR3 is CASSQDQAGGDTGELFF. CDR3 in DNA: TGTGCCAGCAGCCAAGATCAAGCGGGGGGGGACACCGGGGAGCTGTTTTTT.

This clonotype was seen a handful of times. The CDR3: CSVELGGAGYTF. Here the CDR3 DNA reads TGCAGCGTTGAATTGGGGGGTGCTGGCTACACCTTC. The chain combines TRBV29-1 with TRBJ1-2; tentative D call: TRBD1 (5 bases). The CDR3 has 12 residues. Trimming left V 2 bases short and J 7 bases short, with 11 bases between. Germline assignment: CDR1 SQVTM and CDR2 ANQGSEA.

Here the CDR3 DNA reads TGTGCCAGCAGCCATCTCGCCGGGGAGCTGTTTTTT. Translating it yields CASSHLAGELFF. The chain has TRBV3-1 and TRBJ2-2; no definite D call. The V end lost 3 bases, the J end lost 6 bases, and 5 bases lay between the germline ends. This CDR3 region has 12 residues. The germline V gene has CDR1 LGHDT and CDR2 YNNKEL (reference sequence).

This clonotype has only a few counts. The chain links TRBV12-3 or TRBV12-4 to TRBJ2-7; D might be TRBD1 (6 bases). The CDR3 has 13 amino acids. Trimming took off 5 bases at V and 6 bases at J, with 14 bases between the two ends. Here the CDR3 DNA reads TGTGCCAGCAGTCGCACAGGGCTGCGCGAGCAGTACTTC. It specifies CASSRTGLREQYF.

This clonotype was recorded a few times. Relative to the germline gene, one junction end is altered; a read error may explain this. This chain's CDR3 is CASSVGAGTEQFF. The CDR3 DNA reads as TGCGCCAGCAGCGTAGGAGCCGGGACTGAGCAGTTCTTC. The V call is TRBV9, the J call TRBJ2-1; D might be TRBD1 or TRBD2, each matching 5 bases. CDR1 SGDLS and CDR2 YYNGEE come from the germline V gene. The CDR3 length is 13 residues.

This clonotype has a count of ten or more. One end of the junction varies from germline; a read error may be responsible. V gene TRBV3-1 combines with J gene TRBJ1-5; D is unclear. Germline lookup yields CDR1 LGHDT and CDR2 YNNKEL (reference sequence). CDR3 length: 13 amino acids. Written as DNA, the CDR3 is TGCGCCAGCAGCCAAGATCGGCGTCAGCCCCAGCATTTT. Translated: CASSQDRRQPQHF.

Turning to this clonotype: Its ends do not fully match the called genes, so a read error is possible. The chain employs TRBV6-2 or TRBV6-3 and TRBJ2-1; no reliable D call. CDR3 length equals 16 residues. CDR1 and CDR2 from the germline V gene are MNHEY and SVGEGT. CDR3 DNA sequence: TGTGCCAGCAGTCACTCGGCGGAATCTCTCTACAATGAGCAGTTCTTC. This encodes CASSHSAESLYNEQFF.

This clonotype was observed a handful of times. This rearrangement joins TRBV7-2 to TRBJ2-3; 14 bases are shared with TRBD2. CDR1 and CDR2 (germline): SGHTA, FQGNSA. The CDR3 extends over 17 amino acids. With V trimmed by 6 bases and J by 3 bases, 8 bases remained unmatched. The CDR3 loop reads CASSWTSGRLRTDTQYF. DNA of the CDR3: TGTGCCAGCAGTTGGACTAGCGGGAGGTTGAGGACAGATACGCAGTATTTT.

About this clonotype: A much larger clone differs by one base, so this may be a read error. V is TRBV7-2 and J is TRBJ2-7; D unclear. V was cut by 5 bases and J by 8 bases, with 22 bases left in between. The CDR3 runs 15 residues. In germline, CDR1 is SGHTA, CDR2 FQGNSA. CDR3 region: CASSPTGSLAVKQYF. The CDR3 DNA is TGTGCCAGCAGCCCAACGGGCTCCCTTGCAGTAAAGCAGTACTTC. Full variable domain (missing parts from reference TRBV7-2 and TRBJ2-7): GAGVSQSPSNKVTEKGKDVELRCDPISGHTALYWYRQSLGQGLEFLIYFQGNSAPDKSGLPSDRFSAERTGGSVSTLTIQRTQQEDSAVYLCASSPTGSLAVKQYFGPGTRLTVT.

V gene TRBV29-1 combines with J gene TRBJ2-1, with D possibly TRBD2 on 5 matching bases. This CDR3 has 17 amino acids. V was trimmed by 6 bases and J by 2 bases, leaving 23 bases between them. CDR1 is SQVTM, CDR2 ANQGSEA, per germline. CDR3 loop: CSVLSSGATRAYNEQFF. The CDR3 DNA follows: TGCAGCGTCCTCAGCAGCGGCGCTACCCGAGCCTACAATGAGCAGTTCTTC.

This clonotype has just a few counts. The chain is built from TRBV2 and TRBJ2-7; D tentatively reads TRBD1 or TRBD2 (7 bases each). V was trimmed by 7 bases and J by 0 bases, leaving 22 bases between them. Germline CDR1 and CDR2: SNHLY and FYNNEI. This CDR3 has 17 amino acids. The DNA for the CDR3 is TGTGCCAGCACGACTAGCTCGGACAGGCCCCTCTCCTACGAGCAGTACTTC. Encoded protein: CASTTSSDRPLSYEQYF.

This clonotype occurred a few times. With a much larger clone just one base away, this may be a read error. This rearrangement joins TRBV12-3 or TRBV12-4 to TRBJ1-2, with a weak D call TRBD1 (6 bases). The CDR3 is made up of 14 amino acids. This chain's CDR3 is CASSSRDTNCGYTF. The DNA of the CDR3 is TGTGCCAGCAGTTCACGGGACACGAACTGTGGCTACACCTTC.

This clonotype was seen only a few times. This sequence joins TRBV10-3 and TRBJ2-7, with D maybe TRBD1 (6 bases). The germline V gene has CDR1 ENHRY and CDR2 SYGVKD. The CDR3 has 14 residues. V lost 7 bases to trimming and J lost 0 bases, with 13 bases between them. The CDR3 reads CAIKRTVSSYEQYF. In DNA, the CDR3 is TGTGCCATCAAACGGACAGTCAGCTCCTACGAGCAGTACTTC.

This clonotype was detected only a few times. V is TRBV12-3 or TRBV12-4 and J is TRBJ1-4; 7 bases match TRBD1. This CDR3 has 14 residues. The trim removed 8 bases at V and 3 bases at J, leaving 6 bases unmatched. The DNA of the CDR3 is TGTGCCAGCGGAAACAGGGGACCTAATGAAAAACTGTTTTTT. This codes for CASGNRGPNEKLFF.

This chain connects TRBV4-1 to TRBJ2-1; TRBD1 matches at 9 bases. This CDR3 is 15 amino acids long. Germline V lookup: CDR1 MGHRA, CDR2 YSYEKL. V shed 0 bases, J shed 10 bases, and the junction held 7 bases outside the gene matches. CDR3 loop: CASSQEGTGRHEQFF. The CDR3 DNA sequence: TGCGCCAGCAGCCAAGAGGGGACAGGGAGGCACGAGCAGTTCTTC.